This passage covers 6 T cell receptor beta chains from one sample sequenced in a study of cytomegalovirus exposure and HLA in healthy donors. The study ran its PCR with 60 Vbeta and 13 Jbeta primers. Data came from immunoSEQ multiplex PCR; TCRdb stores just in-frame clones and leaves some out. The profile covers about 120,000 clones, with almost 85% appearing a single time and 1.5% taken by the ten largest. Sequencing input: PBMCs. Every receptor here comes from a woman aged 18-29 years in good health and CMV-seronegative.

The chain recombines TRBV25-1 with TRBJ1-4; 7 nucleotides agree with TRBD1. CDR1 and CDR2 (germline): MGHDK, SYGVNS. The junction had 10 bases not matched to a gene; V was cut back by 4 bases and J by 5 bases. The CDR3 spans 16 residues. The CDR3 reads CASSGIRTGLNEKLFF. The CDR3 bases are TGTGCCAGCAGTGGTATCCGGACAGGTTTAAATGAAAAACTGTTTTTT.

V and J are TRBV15 and TRBJ1-5, with 7 bases that match TRBD1. Germline trimming cut 3 bases from V and 2 bases from J; bases unmatched to any gene: 7. Germline V gene sequence: CDR1 LNHNV, CDR2 YYDKDF (reference sequence). This CDR3 spans 16 amino acids. This chain's CDR3 is CATSRDDRDGNQPQHF. CDR3 coding DNA: TGTGCCACCAGCAGGGATGACAGGGATGGCAATCAGCCCCAGCATTTT.

J is TRBJ2-3 and V is TRBV4-2, with TRBD2 as a possible D gene (6 bases). Germline V gene lookup returns CDR1 LGHNA and CDR2 YNFKEQ. The CDR3 runs to 15 residues. V lost 1 base to trimming and J lost 2 bases, with 10 bases between them. CDR3 protein: CASSQGLVPTDTQYF. The CDR3 bases are TGTGCCAGCAGCCAAGGACTAGTTCCCACAGATACGCAGTATTTT.

The V call is TRBV19, the J call TRBJ2-7, with 11 positions matching TRBD1. The CDR3 is 15 residues long. Germline V lookup: CDR1 LNHDA, CDR2 SQIVND (reference sequence). The ends lost 5 bases at V and 3 bases at J; junction bases unmatched: 6. The CDR3 DNA reads as TGTGCCAGTAGTCCTCGGACAGGGGGCCTCTACGAGCAGTACTTC. Its translation is CASSPRTGGLYEQYF.

The chain combines TRBV30 with TRBJ1-2; D gene unclear. Per germline, CDR1 GTSNPN and CDR2 SVGIG (reference sequence). The CDR3 length is 12 residues. V dropped 4 bases and J dropped 0 bases, with 6 bases sitting between them. CDR3 nucleotide sequence: TGTGCCTGGACGGGAACTAACTATGGCTACACCTTC. Translated, it gives CAWTGTNYGYTF. Drawing the rest from reference TRBV30 and TRBJ1-2, the complete variable domain is SQTIHQWPATLVQPVGSPLSLECTVEGTSNPNLYWYRQAAGRGLQLLFYSVGIGQISSEVPQNLSASRPQDRQFILSSKKLLLSDSGFYLCAWTGTNYGYTFGSGTRLTVV.

The chain employs TRBV11-2 and TRBJ2-1; 9 positions agree with TRBD2. Germline V gene lookup returns CDR1 SGHAT and CDR2 FQNNGV. Losses at the gene ends were 3 bases for V and 5 bases for J; bases not matched to a gene: 5. The CDR3 extends over 15 amino acids. CDR3 nucleotides: TGTGCCAGCAGCTTTGTAGCGGGAGTAAACAATGAGCAGTTCTTC. Translating gives CASSFVAGVNNEQFF.